This T cell receptor (beta chain) is from a study of cytomegalovirus exposure and HLA in healthy donors listed by TCRdb under 2017. Describing the broader study: According to an earlier analysis of 450 to 650 of the donors, about 179 million T cells yielded some 110 million unique TCR beta sequences and approximately 300 Gb of sequence data. The number of typed donors differed by locus: roughly 629-640 for A, B, C, DRB1 and DQB1; some 500 for DQA1; over 600 for DPA1; and about 450 for DPB1. In addition to the first cohort of 666 subjects, a separate validation cohort of 120 different subjects was used. High-throughput TCR immunosequencing, statistical association of individual TCRs with disease status, and machine learning were combined to predict cytomegalovirus infection status. Of the 300 to 500 genotyped donors, 80% to 90% were placed in the genetic ancestry cluster associated with self-reported Caucasian donors. The T cell repertoires of under 750 subjects were profiled by immunosequencing and related to cytomegalovirus serostatus. Alongside the repertoire data, information on donor age, sex, ethnicity and CMV serostatus was compiled. A later analysis re-examined previously published TCR beta repertoires from just over 650 donors and added high-resolution HLA genotyping to investigate patterns of TCR occurrence. In an earlier analysis of more than 550 of the donors, high-throughput TCR beta sequencing was used to judge whether each TCR beta V gene segment behaved as functional or pseudogenic. About 280 gigabases of sequencing data and around 85 million unique TCR sequences made up an early release that covered about 640 HLA-typed donors. The study aimed to test whether signatures of past pathogen exposure could be identified by cataloging public T cell receptors. Rather than using new phenotypic data, the later analysis identified candidate immune exposures from TCR beta sequences and from how often those sequences occurred across donors. Among 350 to 400 genotyped donors of the cohort, an average of approximately 240,000 unique TCR beta nucleotide sequences were sequenced per donor, roughly 20% of them non-productive. Every discovery cohort repertoire had been produced on one sequencing platform. Both class I and class II loci were covered by HLA typing, at four-digit resolution. Genome-wide SNP genotypes for about 60% of the 666 donors were used in a later genetic analysis, which treated that subset as a discovery cohort. Because of strong linkage in the cohort, roughly five DR-DQ haplotypes were treated as single units for association and clustering. The full study reports these points: A further reported finding was that TCR beta sequences accurately predicted the HLA-A and HLA-B alleles for most subjects in the first cohort. When HLA alleles, especially DR and DQ, strongly co-occurred, TCR associations were difficult to assign to individual alleles. A later analysis found that most CMV-associated TCR beta chains appeared HLA-restricted, with HLA associations seemingly driven largely by CMV exposure. A later analysis found that TCR association rates varied across HLA loci, with DRB1 alleles showing the most associated TCRs and HLA-C alleles the fewest. Correlated functional status among segregating V segments might reflect linkage disequilibrium, but an unknown experimental factor could not be ruled out. Broadly in line with IMGT annotations, most TCR beta V segments showed up in productive rearrangements about 87% or about 30% of the time in an earlier analysis of 450 to 600 of the donors. According to a later genetic analysis, donors in an Asian-associated ancestry cluster had fewer N-insertions in productive TCRs than the approximately 670-donor mean. Roughly uniform sequencing depth across donors was assumed in presence/absence analyses, although this assumption may not hold. Because counts were too low, about 15 rarely observed V segments, including chromosome 9 orphons, were left out of the earlier analysis of about 620 of the donors. Most TCR sequences were seen in very few donors, while some public TCRs were found in many individuals. Immune exposure information for the cohort was limited to CMV serostatus. A later genetic analysis associated a missense DCLRE1C variant with V-gene and J-gene trimming of TCR beta chains, and an independent cohort replicated the association. This cohort had only TCR beta chains sequenced, and the lack of alpha or paired-chain data limited which features could be detected. Because HLA typing was unavailable for some donors at each locus, only the typed subset was used in association tests. A cluster of highly shared sequence variants was judged likely to represent a technical artifact of the sequencing pipeline. According to the authors, the approach could potentially be generalized to other disease states and immunological phenotypes. Because the 87-base-pair reads could not distinguish some IMGT-functional V segments, including TRBV6-2 and TRBV6-3, those segments were excluded. A later analysis reported that several top co-occurrence clusters appeared linked to parvovirus B19, influenza, CMV and Epstein-Barr virus. The study listed approximately 160 TCR beta chains as associated with cytomegalovirus. A few of the identified cytomegalovirus-associated TCR beta chains were confirmed in vitro to be specific for cytomegalovirus antigens. In a later analysis, HLA-associated TCR beta chains were found to be more clonally expanded and to have lower generation probabilities than equally common non-associated chains. Specific HLA alleles were associated with over 15,000 TCR beta sequences at a false discovery rate of 0.05 in a later analysis. Cytomegalovirus status was reported to be diagnosed by the classifier with high specificity and sensitivity in both the original and validation cohorts.

Concerning this clone itself: The antigen this receptor binds is unknown. No much larger clonotype is one base removed from it; base qualities were not supplied.

The cohort consisted of some 670 healthy bone marrow donors. At the time of sampling, all cohort members were nominally healthy, though unrecorded immune exposures were likely present. The donor was CMV seropositive and belonged to the group of about 290 seropositive cohort members. A peripheral blood sample was collected from each donor, and TCR beta sequencing was performed on peripheral blood mononuclear cells. Genomic DNA extraction from the blood cell samples was performed with the Qiagen DNeasy Blood Extraction Kit. Library generation was performed with the immunoSEQ multiplex PCR assay. A mixture of 60 forward primers for TCR Vbeta segments and 13 reverse primers for TCR Jbeta segments was used in the multiplex PCR. The CDR3 region of rearranged TCR beta genes was amplified from genomic DNA with a multiplex PCR assay. Amplified TCR beta libraries were sequenced as 87-base-pair reads on the Illumina HiSeq System. Under the source paper's analysis protocol: Across the 670 or so repertoires, a later analysis counted about 81 million unique TCR beta chains, around 10 million of which were shared by at least two donors. A nearest-neighbor algorithm error-corrected the raw reads and collapsed the reads into unique sequences, merging closely related sequences to remove PCR and sequencing errors. Alignment of CDR3 sequences to IMGT reference sequences was used to assign V, D and J gene segments. For a sequence to be retained, a match of at least six nucleotides was required to both a V gene segment and a J gene segment. Rearrangements were called productive when the CDR3 lacked stop codons and stayed in frame with V and J; all others were non-productive. CDR3 was defined by IMGT convention, running from the second conserved V-encoded cysteine to the conserved J-encoded phenylalanine. Sequences without an unambiguous match to a single V gene segment were excluded from the earlier analysis of several hundred of the donors. An earlier analysis of a few hundred of the donors classified V segments as functional when productive rearrangements were above 56.7% and as segregating when the standard deviation between donors was above 5%. A statistical classification framework was built to diagnose cytomegalovirus status from the catalog of TCR beta chain sequences. A later analysis assigned V and J genes by comparing TCR nucleotide sequences with IMGT/GENE-DB human TR gene sequences. A later analysis assigned CDR3 sequences and most-parsimonious VDJ recombination scenarios with the TCRdist pipeline. In a later analysis, each TCR beta chain was defined by its CDR3 amino acid sequence together with its V-gene family, and reads lacking a unique V-gene family were excluded. A later analysis removed 592 highly shared, low-generation-probability nucleotide sequences to deal with suspected cross-contamination and a sequencing artifact. For each public chain, a later analysis derived a clonal expansion index from normalized ranks of inferred template counts within each repertoire. In a later analysis, generation probabilities were computed with a VDJ recombination model fitted to out-of-frame rearrangements, and the resulting probabilities were checked against IGoR. In a later analysis, TCR-TCR, TCR-HLA and TCR-CMV co-occurrence was scored with hypergeometric tests, and a repertoire-size bias correction was applied to TCR pairs. False discovery rates were estimated in a later analysis by permuting HLA or CMV assignments 20 times. In a later analysis, co-occurring TCRs were grouped using DBSCAN, with TCRdist sequence similarity added in when clustering inside HLA-allele-positive subsets. Co-occurrence clustering excluded repertoires with fewer than 30,000 or more than 120,000 public chains, plus five with anomalous nucleotide sharing. What TCRdb holds here is the immuneACCESS table cut down to in-frame rearrangements. Part of the clones is not present; checked against another copy, under half of the missing clones reflect an unresolved V gene, and the others are unexplained. V, J and clone size reflect that table, while D and trimming were determined from the DNA. In all, the sample holds roughly 150,000 clones, and 83% of those were seen once. Around 4.3% of the sample belongs to the ten largest clones.

After removal of 6 bases from V and 0 bases from J, the junction retains 1 base not matched to a gene. The germline V gene supplies CDR1 MNHEY and CDR2 SVGAGI. The CDR3, from cysteine to phenylalanine, totals 13 residues. The read is trimmed to its CDR3 DNA, 39 bases read in frame from base 1. Source material: PBMCs. Rearrangement joined TRBV6-5 to TRBJ1-1; a stretch of 7 junction bases matches TRBD1. The source is a man aged 45 to 65 in good health and CMV-seropositive. The CDR3 is CASRGQLNTEAFF. The nucleotide sequence reads TGTGCCAGCAGGGGACAGTTGAACACTGAAGCTTTCTTT.